This T cell receptor beta chain appears in the sequencing data of a study of cytomegalovirus exposure and HLA in healthy donors. The validation cohort, a group of 130 or so subjects, included the donors and was separate from the roughly 670-subject first cohort. The method was immunoSEQ multiplex PCR; TCRdb's version includes in-frame clones alone and lacks a portion of them. Seen here are 260,000 or so clones, 88% observed once, and the top ten hold approximately 0.94%. This clonotype originated in a young woman in good health and CMV-seronegative. Sequencing was carried out using PBMCs.

Written as DNA, the CDR3 is TGTGCCAGCAGCTTAGGATCACAGGCTGAAGCTTTCTTT. Protein sequence: CASSLGSQAEAFF. The genes are TRBV7-9 and TRBJ1-1; TRBD1 might be the D (5 bases). Germline assignment: CDR1 SEHNR and CDR2 FQNEAQ (reference sequence). V was trimmed by 1 base and J by 6 bases, leaving 9 bases between them. This CDR3 contains 13 residues.